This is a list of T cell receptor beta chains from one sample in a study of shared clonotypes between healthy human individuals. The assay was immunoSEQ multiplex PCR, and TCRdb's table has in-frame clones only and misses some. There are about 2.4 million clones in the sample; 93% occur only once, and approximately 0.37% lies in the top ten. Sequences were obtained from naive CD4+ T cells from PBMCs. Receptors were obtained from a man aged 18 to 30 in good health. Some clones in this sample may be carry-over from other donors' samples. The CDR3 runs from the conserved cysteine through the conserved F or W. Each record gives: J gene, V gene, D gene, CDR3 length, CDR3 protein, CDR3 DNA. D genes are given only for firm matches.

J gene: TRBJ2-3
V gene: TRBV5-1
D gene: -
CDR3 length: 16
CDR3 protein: CASSFPPAASTDTQYF
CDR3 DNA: TGCGCCAGCAGCTTCCCTCCAGCGGCTAGCACAGATACGCAGTATTTT

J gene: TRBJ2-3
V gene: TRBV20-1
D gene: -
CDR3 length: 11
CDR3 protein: CSAPLGRGAYF
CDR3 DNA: TGCAGTGCCCCCTTAGGAAGGGGCGCGTATTTT

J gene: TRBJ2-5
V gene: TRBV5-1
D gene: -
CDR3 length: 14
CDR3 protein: CASSLTGQDQTQYF
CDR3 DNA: TGCGCCAGCAGCTTGACTGGGCAGGACCAGACCCAGTACTTC

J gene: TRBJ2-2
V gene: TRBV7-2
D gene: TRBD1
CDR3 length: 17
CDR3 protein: CASSLAIEDRDTGELFF
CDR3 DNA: TGTGCCAGCAGCTTAGCCATTGAAGACAGGGACACCGGGGAGCTGTTTTTT

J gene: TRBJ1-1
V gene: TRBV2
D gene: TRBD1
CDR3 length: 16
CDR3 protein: CASSGALQGTGTEAFF
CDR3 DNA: TGTGCCAGCAGTGGGGCCCTACAGGGGACGGGCACTGAAGCTTTCTTT

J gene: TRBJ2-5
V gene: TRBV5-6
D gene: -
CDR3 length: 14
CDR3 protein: CASSLAGRVETQYF
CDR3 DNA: TGTGCCAGCAGCTTAGCCGGTCGAGTGGAGACCCAGTACTTC

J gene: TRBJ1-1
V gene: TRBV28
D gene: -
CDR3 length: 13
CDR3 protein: CASRGWDRTEAFF
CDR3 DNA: TGTGCCAGCAGGGGGTGGGATAGGACTGAAGCTTTCTTT

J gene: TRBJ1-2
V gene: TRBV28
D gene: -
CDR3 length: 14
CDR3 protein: CASSLVEGRYGYTF
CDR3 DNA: TGTGCCAGCAGTTTAGTAGAGGGCCGTTATGGCTACACCTTC

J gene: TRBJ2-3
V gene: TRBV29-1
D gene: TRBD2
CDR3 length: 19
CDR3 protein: CALAGGLYDGRAGTDTQYF
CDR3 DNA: TGCGCTCTAGCGGGGGGCCTCTATGACGGGAGGGCCGGCACAGATACGCAGTATTTT

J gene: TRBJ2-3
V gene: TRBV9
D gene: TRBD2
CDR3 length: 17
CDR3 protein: CASSVELTSGRGDTQYF
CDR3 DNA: TGTGCCAGCAGCGTAGAACTGACTAGCGGGAGAGGAGATACGCAGTATTTT

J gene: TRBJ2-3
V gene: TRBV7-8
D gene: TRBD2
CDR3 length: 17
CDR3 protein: CASSLILAGASTDTQYF
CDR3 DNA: TGTGCCAGCAGCTTAATTCTAGCGGGGGCTTCCACAGATACGCAGTATTTT